The 18 T cell receptor beta chains listed next were all sequenced from one sample in a study of blood T cell repertoires in COVID-19. Assay used: immunoSEQ multiplex PCR; TCRdb lists only in-frame clones, some missing. The sample lists 35,000 to 40,000 clones, about 80% occurring once. Specimen: peripheral blood. Receptors were obtained from a human donor with acute or convalescent COVID-19. The donor label of this sample is uncertain.

This clone was seen more than once but under ten times. The genes are TRBV6-5 and TRBJ1-5, with D tentatively TRBD1 (6 bases). Per germline, CDR1 MNHEY and CDR2 SVGAGI. Trimming left V 4 bases short and J 5 bases short, with 12 bases between. This CDR3 is built from 14 residues. The CDR3 DNA reads as TGTGCCAGCAGTTCCCGGACAGAATATCAGCCCCAGCATTTT. Its translation is CASSSRTEYQPQHF.

This sequence joins TRBV11-3 and TRBJ2-1, with 9 bases identical to TRBD2. This CDR3 has 17 amino acids. From germline, CDR1 is SGHNT and CDR2 YENEEA. V lost 1 base to trimming and J lost 7 bases; unmatched junction nucleotides: 11. CDR3 sequence reads: CASSLGFGGRALNEQFF. Written as DNA, the CDR3 is TGTGCCAGCAGCTTAGGGTTTGGCGGGAGGGCCCTTAATGAGCAGTTCTTC.

The chain is built from TRBV28 and TRBJ2-3, with 10 positions matching TRBD2. Unmatched junction bases numbered 3, after V lost 3 bases and J lost 3 bases. Germline assignment: CDR1 MDHEN and CDR2 SYDVKM. The CDR3 is 15 amino acids. The CDR3 bases are TGTGCCAGCAGTTTCCTAGCGGGGGAAACAGATACGCAGTATTTT. Its translation: CASSFLAGETDTQYF.

The gene calls are TRBV19 and TRBJ2-1; 10 bases map to TRBD2. The CDR3 length is 18 residues. CDR1 and CDR2 from the germline V gene are LNHDA and SQIVND (reference sequence). Germline trimming cut 3 bases from V and 2 bases from J; bases unmatched to any gene: 10. The CDR3 loop reads CASSIGVAGGGAYNEQFF. Here the CDR3 DNA reads TGTGCCAGTAGTATTGGAGTAGCGGGAGGAGGGGCCTACAATGAGCAGTTCTTC.

This clone has a handful of counts. V gene TRBV10-3 combines with J gene TRBJ1-6; perhaps TRBD1 as D (5 bases). This CDR3 has 13 amino acids. With 8 bases removed from V and 9 bases from J, the gap between germline ends came to 14 bases. The V gene's germline CDR1 is ENHRY and CDR2 SYGVKD. This CDR3 reads CAIYAGGGSPLHF. CDR3 in DNA: TGTGCCATCTATGCGGGGGGTGGTTCACCCCTCCACTTT.

This clone was observed a few times. The rearrangement links TRBV3-1 (or the pseudogene TRBV3-2) to TRBJ1-6; D is unresolved. Trimming shortened V by 1 base and J by 6 bases, and 7 bases separated the two germline ends. Germline CDR1 reads LGHDT; CDR2 reads YNNKEL (reference sequence). The CDR3 has 14 amino acids. The CDR3 DNA reads TGTGCCAGCAGCCAAGGGCGGATTAATTCACCCCTCCACTTT. It translates to CASSQGRINSPLHF.

The CDR3 reads CASSIEDREANTGELFF. The CDR3 coding sequence is TGTGCCAGTAGTATAGAGGACAGGGAGGCGAACACCGGGGAGCTGTTTTTT. The J gene is TRBJ2-2, the V gene TRBV19, with 8 bases identical to TRBD1. Germline loops: CDR1 LNHDA, CDR2 SQIVND (reference sequence). V gave up 0 bases and J gave up 0 bases; unmatched junction bases: 3. The length of the CDR3 is 17 residues.

The gene calls are TRBV3-1 (or the pseudogene TRBV3-2) and TRBJ2-2; TRBD1 is a possible D gene (5 bases). The germline V gene has CDR1 LGHDT and CDR2 YNNKEL (reference sequence). V was clipped by 4 bases and J by 7 bases, with 16 bases between them. The CDR3 runs to 15 residues. CDR3 in DNA: TGTGCCAGCAGCCGAATTCAGGGTTTCGGCGGGGAGCTGTTTTTT. Protein product: CASSRIQGFGGELFF.

The chain joins TRBV2 to TRBJ2-5; 8 nucleotides line up with TRBD2. With V trimmed by 4 bases and J by 5 bases, 15 bases remained unmatched. Germline lookup yields CDR1 SNHLY and CDR2 FYNNEI. The CDR3 totals 17 residues. The CDR3 here is CASSGGGGQREQETQYF. The CDR3 DNA follows: TGTGCCAGCAGTGGGGGGGGTGGACAGCGGGAGCAGGAGACCCAGTACTTC.

The rearrangement links TRBV11-1 to TRBJ2-3; D remains ambiguous. This CDR3 spans 13 amino acids. Germline loops: CDR1 SGHAT, CDR2 FQDESV (reference sequence). The V and J ends lost 5 bases and 0 bases respectively, with 6 bases between them. The CDR3 here is CASSPYSTDTQYF. The CDR3 nucleotides read TGTGCCAGCAGCCCCTATAGCACAGATACGCAGTATTTT.

The chain couples TRBV6-6 to TRBJ1-5; tentatively, D is TRBD1 (6 bases). The germline V and J ends were trimmed by 4 bases and 5 bases, with 15 bases remaining between them. CDR1 and CDR2 (germline): MNHNY, SVGAGI (reference sequence). The CDR3 spans 15 residues. The CDR3 DNA is TGTGCCAGCAGTTTTTCTTTGGCAGGGGATCAGCCCCAGCATTTT. Encoded protein: CASSFSLAGDQPQHF.

The chain is built from TRBV19 and TRBJ2-7; 13 nucleotides agree with TRBD2. Germline loops: CDR1 LNHDA, CDR2 SQIVND (reference sequence). The trim removed 4 bases at V and 2 bases at J, leaving 2 bases unmatched. The CDR3 length is 15 residues. DNA of the CDR3: TGTGCCAGTAGTAGGGGGACTAGCGGGACCTACGAGCAGTACTTC. Residues: CASSRGTSGTYEQYF. The variable domain in full, with the rest retrieved from reference TRBV19 and TRBJ2-7, is DGGITQSPKYLFRKEGQNVTLSCEQNLNHDAMYWYRQDPGQGLRLIYYSQIVNDFQKGDIAEGYSVSREKKESFPLTVTSAQKNPTAFYLCASSRGTSGTYEQYFGPGTRLTVT.

This clone was detected ten times or more. The chain joins TRBV5-5 to TRBJ1-2, with D tentatively TRBD1 (6 bases). Germline V lookup: CDR1 SGHKS, CDR2 YYEKEE (reference sequence). This CDR3 region has 14 residues. V lost 0 bases, J lost 4 bases, and 10 bases lay in between. CDR3 nucleotide sequence: TGTGCCAGCAGCTTGGGGACAGCGAGCTATGGCTACACCTTC. This gives the protein CASSLGTASYGYTF.

The chain carries TRBV6-1 and TRBJ2-7; 7 nucleotides agree with TRBD1. The CDR3 extends over 16 amino acids. Losses at the gene ends were 3 bases for V and 3 bases for J; bases not matched to a gene: 11. Germline CDR1 and CDR2: MNHNS and SASEGT. The CDR3: CASSDRVQGLSYEQYF. Written as DNA, the CDR3 is TGTGCCAGCAGTGATAGGGTACAGGGGTTGAGCTACGAGCAGTACTTC.

The chain joins TRBV7-3 to TRBJ2-3, with 8 bases matching TRBD2. Germline V gene sequence: CDR1 SGHTA, CDR2 FQGTGA. V shed 1 base and J 1 base; nucleotides not matched to a gene: 4. CDR3 length: 16 amino acids. CDR3 loop: CASSLNPAGGTDTQYF. As DNA, the CDR3 is TGTGCCAGCAGCTTAAACCCAGCGGGGGGCACAGATACGCAGTATTTT. The complete variable domain, with remaining parts taken from reference TRBV7-3 and TRBJ2-3, reads GAGVSQTPSNKVTEKGKYVELRCDPISGHTALYWYRQSLGQGPEFLIYFQGTGAADDSGLPNDRFFAVRPEGSVSTLKIQRTERGDSAVYLCASSLNPAGGTDTQYFGPGTRLTVL.

This chain joins TRBV7-3 and TRBJ2-1; 10 bases align to TRBD1. This CDR3 region has 14 residues. The V gene end was trimmed by 3 bases and the J gene end by 10 bases; junction bases not matched to a gene: 6. Germline CDR1 and CDR2: SGHTA and FQGTGA. The CDR3 bases are TGTGCCAGCAGCTTCGACAGGGGGCGTGGGGAGCAGTTCTTC. Amino acid sequence: CASSFDRGRGEQFF.

CDR3: CASAPGTRALYGYTF. The CDR3 region has the DNA TGTGCCAGCGCGCCCGGGACACGAGCCCTCTATGGCTACACCTTC. The chain carries TRBV5-4 and TRBJ1-2; D possibly corresponds to TRBD1 (6 bases). With 7 bases removed from V and 4 bases from J, the gap between germline ends came to 20 bases. This CDR3 comprises 15 residues. CDR1 and CDR2 (germline): SGHNT, YYREEE (reference sequence).

The chain combines TRBV9 with TRBJ1-3, with D perhaps TRBD1 (5 bases). The germline V gene has CDR1 SGDLS and CDR2 YYNGEE. The CDR3 spans 17 residues. Trimming cost V 0 bases and J 0 bases, with 13 bases left between them. DNA of the CDR3: TGTGCCAGCAGCGTAGGTCCAGGGCCGCCCTCTGGAAACACCATATATTTT. Its translation is CASSVGPGPPSGNTIYF.